This record concerns one T cell receptor beta chain sequence. Using immunoSEQ multiplex PCR, the repertoire was profiled, and TCRdb retains in-frame clones only, with some absent. Here the sample spans 85,000 to 90,000 clones, over 75% being singletons. The sample originates from a study of PD-L1 blockade in urothelial cancer. Time point described: pretreatment peripheral blood. This CDR3 is built from 15 residues. The ends were cut back, 5 bases at V and 1 base at J, with 12 bases in the middle. The germline V gene encodes CDR1 MNHEY and CDR2 SVGAGI. Specimen: PBMCs, collected around atezolizumab (anti-PD-L1) treatment. The source is a man in his 60s with urothelial cancer. The rearrangement uses TRBV6-5 and TRBJ1-3, with D perhaps TRBD1 (6 bases). For the CDR3, the DNA is TGTGCCAGCAGTCCGAGACAGGTTTCTGGAAACACCATATATTTT. Translated: CASSPRQVSGNTIYF.